These 18 T cell receptor beta chains were sequenced from one sample in a study of blood T cells in healthy people across ages. A second roughly 6 to 11 cycle PCR used barcoded and J-beta primers. TCRdb processed the 5' RACE reads anew with MiXCR; each CDR3 protein has one entry. The sample holds over 1,500,000 distinct CDR3 sequences, about 39% seen once. The sample taken for sequencing was blood. The receptors shown here come from a human donor in good health.

V and J are TRBV7-9 and TRBJ2-2; TRBD1 is a possible D gene (7 bases). Trimming pared 5 bases from V and 6 bases from J, leaving 16 bases between. Germline values: CDR1 SEHNR, CDR2 FQNEAQ (reference sequence). The CDR3 extends over 15 amino acids. CDR3 sequence: CASSRAQGGAGELFF. The CDR3 DNA sequence: TGTGCCAGCAGCCGAGCCCAGGGGGGAGCCGGGGAGCTGTTTTTT.

V is TRBV4-3 and J is TRBJ1-2; TRBD1 might be the D (5 bases). The V and J ends lost 0 bases and 2 bases respectively, with 10 bases between them. This CDR3 has 15 amino acids. Germline values: CDR1 LGHNA, CDR2 YSLEER. CDR3 sequence: CASSQEQGRNYGYTF. For the CDR3, the DNA is TGCGCCAGCAGCCAAGAGCAGGGAAGGAACTATGGCTACACCTTC.

This chain links TRBV7-8 with TRBJ1-5, with D unclear. V lost 2 bases and J lost 0, with 8 bases in between. The germline V gene encodes CDR1 SGHVS and CDR2 FQNEAQ. This CDR3 comprises 15 residues. The CDR3 DNA sequence: TGTGCCAGCAGCTTACAGGAGTATAGCAATCAGCCCCAGCATTTT. Encoded protein: CASSLQEYSNQPQHF.

Only a few counts were recorded for this clonotype. One end of the junction fails to match germline, which may point to a read error. The V and J genes are TRBV4-1 and TRBJ2-5; D gene ambiguous. Germline CDR1 MGHRA, CDR2 YSYEKL. The CDR3 totals 12 residues. For the CDR3, the DNA is TGCACCAGCAGCCGTATCGGAGAGACCCAGTACTTC. Translation: CTSSRIGETQYF.

This chain connects TRBV9 to TRBJ2-3; D unclear. The germline CDR1 and CDR2 sequences are SGDLS and YYNGEE. V lost 0 bases and J 1 base, leaving 6 bases between the germline ends. The CDR3 has 14 residues. The CDR3 coding sequence is TGTGCCAGCAGCGTAGTGATGGGCACAGATACGCAGTATTTT. This encodes CASSVVMGTDTQYF.

The J gene is TRBJ2-7, the V gene TRBV7-9, with 9 bases fitting TRBD1. Germline loops: CDR1 SEHNR, CDR2 FQNEAQ (reference sequence). With V trimmed by 2 bases and J by 4 bases, 6 bases remained unmatched. CDR3 length: 15 residues. CDR3 loop: CASSLTAGTGYEQYF. CDR3 sequence (DNA): TGTGCCAGCAGCTTAACGGCAGGGACAGGGTACGAGCAGTACTTC.

This chain joins TRBV6-5 and TRBJ2-3, with 14 bases matching TRBD2. The CDR3 is 15 residues long. The ends lost 6 bases at V and 6 bases at J; junction bases unmatched: 5. CDR1 and CDR2 from the germline V gene are MNHEY and SVGAGI. CDR3 sequence (DNA): TGTGCCAGCAGGCCGACTAGCGGGGGGGCGGATACGCAGTATTTT. Translating gives CASRPTSGGADTQYF.

The CDR3 bases are TGTGCCAGCAGCTTAATCAATCCTAGCGCGGATACGCAGTATTTT. The encoded protein is CASSLINPSADTQYF. J is TRBJ2-3 and V is TRBV7-9; D perhaps matches TRBD2 (6 bases). CDR1 is SEHNR and CDR2 is FQNEAQ in the germline V gene (reference sequence). The CDR3 covers 15 residues. V dropped 2 bases and J dropped 6 bases, with 15 bases sitting between them.

Only a few counts were recorded for this clonotype. This chain links TRBV15 with TRBJ1-5; 7 nucleotides agree with TRBD1. This CDR3 is 16 amino acids long. CDR1 LNHNV and CDR2 YYDKDF come from the germline V gene (reference sequence). J lost 4 bases, V lost 5 bases, and 11 bases had no gene match. The CDR3 bases are TGTGCCACCAGCCAGGGGGGCAGGGTGGGGAATCAGCCCCAGCATTTT. Residues: CATSQGGRVGNQPQHF.

CDR3: CASSLKRDQPQHF. As DNA, the CDR3 is TGTGCCAGCAGCTTAAAGCGGGATCAGCCCCAGCATTTT. This rearrangement joins TRBV7-2 to TRBJ1-5; D is ambiguous. V dropped 2 bases and J dropped 5 bases, with 7 bases sitting between them. The CDR3 consists of 13 residues. CDR1 SGHTA and CDR2 FQGNSA come from the germline V gene.

The chain employs TRBV24-1 and TRBJ2-7, with D hard to call. Germline values: CDR1 KGHDR, CDR2 SFDVKD. With 3 bases removed from V and 5 bases from J, the gap between germline ends came to 16 bases. The CDR3 sequence is 15 residues long. CDR3 coding DNA: TGTGCCACCAGTGATCCGGCTGAAGGGTCCCACGAGCAGTACTTC. It is translated as CATSDPAEGSHEQYF.

This clonotype was seen at least ten times. The V and J genes are TRBV28 and TRBJ2-7, with TRBD1 as a possible D gene (6 bases). CDR1 is MDHEN, CDR2 SYDVKM, per germline. CDR3 length equals 15 residues. V gave up 6 bases and J gave up 0 bases, with 15 bases separating them. The CDR3 DNA reads TGTGCCAGCAGGACCCACCGGGACAACTCCTACGAGCAGTACTTC. Residues: CASRTHRDNSYEQYF.

This clonotype was seen a few times. This chain joins TRBV6-6 and TRBJ2-3; maybe TRBD2 (7 bases). The CDR3 has 15 amino acids. Deletions cut 0 bases from V and 5 bases from J, with 12 bases between. Per the germline V gene, CDR1 is MNHNY and CDR2 is SVGAGI (reference sequence). CDR3 in DNA: TGTGCCAGCAGTTACTCACGGGGGGCGGGAGATACGCAGTATTTT. Residues: CASSYSRGAGDTQYF.

This clonotype was counted between two and nine times. The junction does not match germline at one end; this may be a read error. This chain links TRBV4-3 with TRBJ1-2; D ambiguous. The CDR3 spans 15 residues. Germline V gives CDR1 LGHNA, CDR2 YSLEER. CDR3 region: CASNQSSGRHYGYTF. In nucleotides, the CDR3 is TGCGCCAGCAACCAAAGTTCCGGTCGGCATTATGGCTACACCTTC.

The chain recombines TRBV5-1 with TRBJ1-2; D is uncertain. With 3 bases removed from V and 3 bases from J, the gap between germline ends came to 12 bases. CDR1 and CDR2 (germline): SGHRS, YFSETQ. The CDR3 has 14 amino acids. CDR3: CASSSGISDYGYTF. CDR3 in DNA: TGCGCCAGCAGCTCCGGTATCTCGGACTATGGCTACACCTTC. Full variable domain (outside the CDR3, taken from reference TRBV5-1 and TRBJ1-2): KAGVTQTPRYLIKTRGQQVTLSCSPISGHRSVSWYQQTPGQGLQFLFEYFSETQRNKGNFPGRFSGRQFSNSRSEMNVSTLELGDSALYLCASSSGISDYGYTFGSGTRLTVV.

CDR3: CASSQELDRVDDGYTF. The DNA for the CDR3 is TGCGCCAGCAGCCAAGAGCTTGACAGGGTGGACGATGGCTACACCTTC. The chain links TRBV5-1 to TRBJ1-2, with 7 bases matching TRBD1. CDR3 length: 16 amino acids. CDR1 is SGHRS, CDR2 YFSETQ, per germline. Trimming removed 4 bases from V and 6 bases from J; junction bases left unmatched: 15.

This chain joins TRBV29-1 and TRBJ1-2; TRBD1 matches at 7 bases. This CDR3 has 12 residues. V lost 6 bases to trimming and J lost 5 bases; unmatched junction nucleotides: 6. Germline V gene lookup returns CDR1 SQVTM and CDR2 ANQGSEA. The CDR3 bases are TGCAGCGTGGCGACAGGGAAGTATGGCTACACCTTC. It is translated as CSVATGKYGYTF.

The sample holds a few counts of this clonotype. The chain has TRBV5-1 and TRBJ1-1; TRBD1 matches at 7 bases. Germline-derived CDR1 and CDR2 are SGHRS and YFSETQ. This CDR3 comprises 14 residues. V dropped 2 bases and J dropped 4; count of bases not matched to a gene: 5. The CDR3 DNA reads TGCGCCAGCAGCTTTAAAGGGACAGTCACTGAAGCTTTCTTT. Its protein is CASSFKGTVTEAFF. Combining the CDR3 with reference TRBV5-1 and TRBJ1-1 gives the whole variable domain KAGVTQTPRYLIKTRGQQVTLSCSPISGHRSVSWYQQTPGQGLQFLFEYFSETQRNKGNFPGRFSGRQFSNSRSEMNVSTLELGDSALYLCASSFKGTVTEAFFGQGTRLTVV.